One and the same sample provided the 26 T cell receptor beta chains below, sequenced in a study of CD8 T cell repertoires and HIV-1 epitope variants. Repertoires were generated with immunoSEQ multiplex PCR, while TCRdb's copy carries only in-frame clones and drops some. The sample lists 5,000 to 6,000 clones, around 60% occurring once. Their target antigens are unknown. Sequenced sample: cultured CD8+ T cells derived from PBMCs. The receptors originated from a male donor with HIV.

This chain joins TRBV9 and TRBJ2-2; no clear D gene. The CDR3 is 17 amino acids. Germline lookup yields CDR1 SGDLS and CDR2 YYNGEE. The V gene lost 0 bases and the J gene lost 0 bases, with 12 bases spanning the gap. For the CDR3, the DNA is TGTGCCAGCAGCGTAGGAAGGTTTGCCGCGAACACCGGGGAGCTGTTTTTT. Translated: CASSVGRFAANTGELFF.

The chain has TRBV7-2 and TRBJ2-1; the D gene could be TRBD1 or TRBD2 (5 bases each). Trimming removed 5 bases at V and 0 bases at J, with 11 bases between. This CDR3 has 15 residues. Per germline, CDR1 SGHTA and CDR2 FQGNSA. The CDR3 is CASSRGDGSYNEQFF. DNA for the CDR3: TGTGCCAGCAGCCGAGGGGATGGCTCCTACAATGAGCAGTTCTTC.

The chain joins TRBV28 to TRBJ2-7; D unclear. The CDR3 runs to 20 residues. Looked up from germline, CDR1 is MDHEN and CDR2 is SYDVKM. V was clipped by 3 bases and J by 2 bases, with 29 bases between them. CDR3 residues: CASSFPPPSPNTPTTYEQYF. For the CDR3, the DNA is TGTGCCAGCAGTTTCCCCCCCCCTAGTCCCAATACACCTACCACCTACGAGCAGTACTTC.

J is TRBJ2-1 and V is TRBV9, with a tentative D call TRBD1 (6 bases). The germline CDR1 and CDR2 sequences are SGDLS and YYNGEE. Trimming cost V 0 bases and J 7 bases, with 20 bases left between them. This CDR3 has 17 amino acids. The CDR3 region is CASSVGIVRGWANEQFF. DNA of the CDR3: TGTGCCAGCAGCGTAGGGATAGTCAGGGGCTGGGCAAATGAGCAGTTCTTC.

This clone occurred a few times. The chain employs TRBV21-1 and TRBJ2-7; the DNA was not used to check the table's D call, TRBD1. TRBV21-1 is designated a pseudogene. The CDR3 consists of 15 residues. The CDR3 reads CASRVWSGQAYEQYF. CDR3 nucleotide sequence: TGTGCCAGCAGAGTTTGGAGTGGACAGGCCTACGAGCAGTACTTC.

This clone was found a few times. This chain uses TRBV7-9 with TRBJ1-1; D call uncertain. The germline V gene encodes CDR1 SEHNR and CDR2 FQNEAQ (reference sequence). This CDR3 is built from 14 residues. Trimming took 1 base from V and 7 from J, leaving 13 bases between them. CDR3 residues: CASSLGTIGFEAFF. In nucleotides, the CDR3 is TGTGCCAGCAGCTTAGGGACGATCGGGTTTGAAGCTTTCTTT.

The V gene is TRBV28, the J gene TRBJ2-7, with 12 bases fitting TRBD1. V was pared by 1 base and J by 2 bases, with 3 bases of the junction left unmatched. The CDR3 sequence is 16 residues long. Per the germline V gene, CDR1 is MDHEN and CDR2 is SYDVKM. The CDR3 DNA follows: TGTGCCAGCAGTTTATCAGGGACAGGGGGCCCCTACGAGCAGTACTTC. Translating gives CASSLSGTGGPYEQYF.

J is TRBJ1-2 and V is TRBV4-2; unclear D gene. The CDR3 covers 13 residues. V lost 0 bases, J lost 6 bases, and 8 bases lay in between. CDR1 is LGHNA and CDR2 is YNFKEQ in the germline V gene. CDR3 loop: CASSQEAPHGYTF. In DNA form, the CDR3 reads TGTGCCAGCAGCCAAGAGGCACCCCATGGCTACACCTTC.

In nucleotides, the CDR3 is TGTGCCAGCAGCACCGAACCTAGCCAGGGGAGCTCCTACAATGAGCAGTTCTTC. It encodes CASSTEPSQGSSYNEQFF. The rearrangement joins TRBV7-6 to TRBJ2-1; D might be TRBD1 (6 bases). Trimming took 5 bases from V and 0 from J, leaving 20 bases between them. CDR1 is SGHVS and CDR2 is FNYEAQ in the germline V gene. The CDR3 spans 18 residues.

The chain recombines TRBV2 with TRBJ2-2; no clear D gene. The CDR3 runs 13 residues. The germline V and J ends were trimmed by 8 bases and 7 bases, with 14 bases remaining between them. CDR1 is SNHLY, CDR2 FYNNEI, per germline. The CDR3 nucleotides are TGTGCCAGCCGCGGCTTGGGGAACGGGGAGCTGTTTTTT. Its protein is CASRGLGNGELFF.

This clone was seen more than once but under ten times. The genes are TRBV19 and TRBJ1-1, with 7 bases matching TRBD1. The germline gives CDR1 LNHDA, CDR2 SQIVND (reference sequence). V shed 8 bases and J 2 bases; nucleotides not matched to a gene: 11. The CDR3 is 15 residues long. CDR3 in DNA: TGTGCCAGTCATGCGACAGGGACTCTAAACACTGAAGCTTTCTTT. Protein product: CASHATGTLNTEAFF.

CDR3 nucleotide sequence: TGTGCCAGCAGCCCGTGGACAGGGGACTTTCTCTACGAGCAGTACTTC. Its translation: CASSPWTGDFLYEQYF. The gene calls are TRBV7-9 and TRBJ2-7, with 9 bases matching TRBD1. The CDR3 totals 16 residues. Trimming at V came to 5 bases and at J to 3 bases, leaving 11 bases not matched to a gene. Germline V gene data show CDR1 as SEHNR and CDR2 as FQNEAQ (reference sequence).

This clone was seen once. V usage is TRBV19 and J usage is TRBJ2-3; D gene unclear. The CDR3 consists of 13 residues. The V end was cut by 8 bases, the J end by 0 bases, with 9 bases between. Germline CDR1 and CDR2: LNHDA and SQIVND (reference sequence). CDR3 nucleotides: TGTGCCAGTTCAACGCTTAGCACAGATACGCAGTATTTT. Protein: CASSTLSTDTQYF. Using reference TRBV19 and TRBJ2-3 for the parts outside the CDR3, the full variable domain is DGGITQSPKYLFRKEGQNVTLSCEQNLNHDAMYWYRQDPGQGLRLIYYSQIVNDFQKGDIAEGYSVSREKKESFPLTVTSAQKNPTAFYLCASSTLSTDTQYFGPGTRLTVL.

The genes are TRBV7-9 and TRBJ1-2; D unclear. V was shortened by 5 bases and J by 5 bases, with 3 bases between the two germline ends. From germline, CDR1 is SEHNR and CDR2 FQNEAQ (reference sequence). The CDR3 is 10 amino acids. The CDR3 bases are TGTGCCAGCAGCGAATATGGCTACACCTTC. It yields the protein CASSEYGYTF.

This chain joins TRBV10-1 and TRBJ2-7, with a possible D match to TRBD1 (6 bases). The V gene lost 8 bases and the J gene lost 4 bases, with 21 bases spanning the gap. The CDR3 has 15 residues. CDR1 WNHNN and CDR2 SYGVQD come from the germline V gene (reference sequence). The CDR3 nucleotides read TGCGCCAGCCGGCTGAGTATCAGGGGATCGTACGAGCAGTACTTC. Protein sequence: CASRLSIRGSYEQYF.

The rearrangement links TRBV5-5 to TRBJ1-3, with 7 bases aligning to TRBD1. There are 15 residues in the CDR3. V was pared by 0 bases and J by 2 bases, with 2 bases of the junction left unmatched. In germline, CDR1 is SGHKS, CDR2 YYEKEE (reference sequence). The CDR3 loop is CASSLAGQTGNTIYF. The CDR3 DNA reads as TGTGCCAGCAGCTTGGCGGGACAGACTGGAAACACCATATATTTT.

CDR3 amino acids: CASRGEATEAFF. CDR3 coding DNA: TGTGCCAGCCGAGGGGAGGCCACTGAAGCTTTCTTT. V gene TRBV6-1 combines with J gene TRBJ1-1; tentative D call: TRBD1 (5 bases). CDR3 length: 12 amino acids. CDR1 is MNHNS and CDR2 is SASEGT in the germline V gene. Deletions cut 8 bases from V and 4 bases from J, with 11 bases between.

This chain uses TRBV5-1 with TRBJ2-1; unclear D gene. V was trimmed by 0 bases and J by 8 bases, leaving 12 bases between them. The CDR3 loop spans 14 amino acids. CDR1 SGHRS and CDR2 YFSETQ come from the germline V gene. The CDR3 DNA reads TGCGCCAGCAGCTTGGGTTACGGTGCGGATGAGCAGTTCTTC. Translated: CASSLGYGADEQFF. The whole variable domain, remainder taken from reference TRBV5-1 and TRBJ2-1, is KAGVTQTPRYLIKTRGQQVTLSCSPISGHRSVSWYQQTPGQGLQFLFEYFSETQRNKGNFPGRFSGRQFSNSRSEMNVSTLELGDSALYLCASSLGYGADEQFFGPGTRLTVL.

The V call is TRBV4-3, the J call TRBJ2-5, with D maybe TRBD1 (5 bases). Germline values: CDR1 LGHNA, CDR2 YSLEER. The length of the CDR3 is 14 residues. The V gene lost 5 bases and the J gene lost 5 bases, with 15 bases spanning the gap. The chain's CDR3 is CASSYRTGGETQYF. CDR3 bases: TGCGCCAGCAGCTACAGGACGGGTGGGGAGACCCAGTACTTC.

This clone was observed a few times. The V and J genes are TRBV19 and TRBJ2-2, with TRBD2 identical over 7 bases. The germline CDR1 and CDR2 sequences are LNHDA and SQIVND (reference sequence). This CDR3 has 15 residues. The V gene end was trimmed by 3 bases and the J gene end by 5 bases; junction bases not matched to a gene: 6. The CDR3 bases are TGTGCCAGTAGTATCTCCGGGGGGTGGACCGGGGAGCTGTTTTTT. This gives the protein CASSISGGWTGELFF.

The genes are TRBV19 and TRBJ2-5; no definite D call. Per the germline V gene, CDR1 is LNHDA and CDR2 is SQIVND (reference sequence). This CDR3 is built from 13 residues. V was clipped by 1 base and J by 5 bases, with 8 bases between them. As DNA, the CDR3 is TGTGCCAGTAGTATAGTAGCATGGGAGACCCAGTACTTC. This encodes CASSIVAWETQYF. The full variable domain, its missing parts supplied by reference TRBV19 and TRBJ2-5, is DGGITQSPKYLFRKEGQNVTLSCEQNLNHDAMYWYRQDPGQGLRLIYYSQIVNDFQKGDIAEGYSVSREKKESFPLTVTSAQKNPTAFYLCASSIVAWETQYFGPGTRLLVL.

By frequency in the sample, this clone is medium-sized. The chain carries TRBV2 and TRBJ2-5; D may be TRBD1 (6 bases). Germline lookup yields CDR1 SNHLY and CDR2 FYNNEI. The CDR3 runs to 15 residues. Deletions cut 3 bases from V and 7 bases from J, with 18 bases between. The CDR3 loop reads CASSDPDSAWGTQYF. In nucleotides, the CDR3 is TGTGCCAGCAGTGATCCGGACAGCGCTTGGGGGACCCAGTACTTC. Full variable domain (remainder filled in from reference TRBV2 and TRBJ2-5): EPEVTQTPSHQVTQMGQEVILRCVPISNHLYFYWYRQILGQKVEFLVSFYNNEISEKSEIFDDQFSVERPDGSNFTLKIRSTKLEDSAMYFCASSDPDSAWGTQYFGPGTRLLVL.

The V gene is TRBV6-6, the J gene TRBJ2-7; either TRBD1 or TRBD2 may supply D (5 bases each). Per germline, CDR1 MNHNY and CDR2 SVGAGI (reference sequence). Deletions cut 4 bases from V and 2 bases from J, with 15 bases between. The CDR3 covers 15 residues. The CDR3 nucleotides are TGTGCCAGCAGTTTTACGGGGCCTGGTCCCTACGAGCAGTACTTC. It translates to CASSFTGPGPYEQYF.

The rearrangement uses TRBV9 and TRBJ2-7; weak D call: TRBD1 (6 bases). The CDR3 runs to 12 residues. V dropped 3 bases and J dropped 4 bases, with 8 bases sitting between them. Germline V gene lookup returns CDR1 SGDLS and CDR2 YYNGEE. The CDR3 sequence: CASSGQGYEQYF. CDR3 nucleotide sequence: TGTGCCAGCAGCGGGCAGGGGTACGAGCAGTACTTC.

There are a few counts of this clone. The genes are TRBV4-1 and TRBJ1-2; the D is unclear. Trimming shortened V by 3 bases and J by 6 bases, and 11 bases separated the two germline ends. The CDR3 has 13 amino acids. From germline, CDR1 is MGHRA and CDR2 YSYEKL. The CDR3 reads CASSHRTGDGYTF. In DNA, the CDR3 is TGCGCCAGCAGCCACAGAACTGGGGATGGCTACACCTTC.

The CDR3 protein is CSVDRSYGGPRQAFF. In DNA, the CDR3 is TGCAGCGTTGACCGGTCGTACGGGGGCCCTCGGCAAGCTTTCTTT. V usage is TRBV29-1 and J usage is TRBJ1-1, with a possible D match to TRBD1 (6 bases). This CDR3 region has 15 residues. With 3 bases removed from V and 9 bases from J, the gap between germline ends came to 23 bases. The germline V gene encodes CDR1 SQVTM and CDR2 ANQGSEA.